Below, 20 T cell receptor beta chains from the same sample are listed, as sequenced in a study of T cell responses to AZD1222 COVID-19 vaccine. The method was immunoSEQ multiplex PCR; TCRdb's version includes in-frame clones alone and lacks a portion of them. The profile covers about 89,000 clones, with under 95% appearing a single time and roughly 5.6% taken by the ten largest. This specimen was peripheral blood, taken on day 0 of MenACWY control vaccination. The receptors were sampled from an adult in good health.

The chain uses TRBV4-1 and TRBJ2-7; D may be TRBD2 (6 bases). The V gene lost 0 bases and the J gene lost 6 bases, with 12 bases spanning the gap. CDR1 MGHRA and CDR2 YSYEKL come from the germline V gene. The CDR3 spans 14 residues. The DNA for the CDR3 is TGCGCCAGCAGCCAAGAGACGGGAGCGGGCGAGCAGTACTTC. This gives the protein CASSQETGAGEQYF.

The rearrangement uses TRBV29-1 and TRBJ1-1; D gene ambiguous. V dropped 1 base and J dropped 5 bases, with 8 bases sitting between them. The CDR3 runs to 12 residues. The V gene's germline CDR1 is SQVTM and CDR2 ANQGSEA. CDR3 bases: TGCAGCGTTGAAGCATACGGGACTGAAGCTTTCTTT. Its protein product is CSVEAYGTEAFF.

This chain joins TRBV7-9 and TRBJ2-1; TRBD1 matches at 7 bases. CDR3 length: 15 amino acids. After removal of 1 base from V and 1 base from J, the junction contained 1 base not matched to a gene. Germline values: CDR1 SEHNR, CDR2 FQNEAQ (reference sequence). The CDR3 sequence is CASSLGRGSYNEQFF. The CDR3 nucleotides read TGTGCCAGCAGCTTAGGCAGGGGGTCCTACAATGAGCAGTTCTTC.

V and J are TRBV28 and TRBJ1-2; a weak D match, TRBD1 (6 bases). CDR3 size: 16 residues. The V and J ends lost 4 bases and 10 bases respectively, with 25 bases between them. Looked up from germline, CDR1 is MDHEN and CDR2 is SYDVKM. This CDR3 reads CASSSTRDKKGSVYTF. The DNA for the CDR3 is TGTGCCAGCAGTTCGACCCGGGACAAAAAAGGATCTGTCTACACCTTC.

CDR3 nucleotide sequence: TGTGCCATCAGTGATAGCAATCAGCCCCAGCATTTT. It yields the protein CAISDSNQPQHF. J is TRBJ1-5 and V is TRBV10-3; D is unresolved. CDR3 length equals 12 residues. Trimming shortened V by 3 bases and J by 0 bases, and 0 bases separated the two germline ends. CDR1 is ENHRY, CDR2 SYGVKD, per germline.

CDR3 in amino acids: CAAMSRQYQETQYF. DNA for the CDR3: TGTGCCGCCATGTCCCGACAGTACCAAGAGACCCAGTACTTC. This chain joins TRBV2 and TRBJ2-5, with a tentative D call TRBD1 (5 bases). V was cut by 11 bases and J by 0 bases, with 16 bases left in between. The CDR3 has 14 amino acids. CDR1 and CDR2 from the germline V gene are SNHLY and FYNNEI.

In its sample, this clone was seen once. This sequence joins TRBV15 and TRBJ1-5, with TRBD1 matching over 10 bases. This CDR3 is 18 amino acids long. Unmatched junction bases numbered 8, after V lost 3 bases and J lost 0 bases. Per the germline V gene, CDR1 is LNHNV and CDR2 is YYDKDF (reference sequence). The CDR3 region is CATSRGGTGAISNQPQHF. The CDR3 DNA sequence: TGTGCCACCAGCAGGGGGGGGACAGGGGCGATTAGCAATCAGCCCCAGCATTTT.

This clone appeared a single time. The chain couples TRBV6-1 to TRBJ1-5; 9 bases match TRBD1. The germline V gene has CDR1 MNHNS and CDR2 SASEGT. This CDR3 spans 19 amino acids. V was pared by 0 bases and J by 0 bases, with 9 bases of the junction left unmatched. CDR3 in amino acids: CASSEARGQGLYSNQPQHF. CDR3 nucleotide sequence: TGTGCCAGCAGTGAAGCGCGGGGACAGGGCTTGTATAGCAATCAGCCCCAGCATTTT.

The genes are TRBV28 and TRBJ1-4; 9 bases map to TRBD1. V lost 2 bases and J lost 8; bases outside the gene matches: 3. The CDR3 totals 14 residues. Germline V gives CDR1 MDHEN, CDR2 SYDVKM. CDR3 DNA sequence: TGTGCCAGCAGTTTAACAGGGGGCCTGGAAAAACTGTTTTTT. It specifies CASSLTGGLEKLFF.

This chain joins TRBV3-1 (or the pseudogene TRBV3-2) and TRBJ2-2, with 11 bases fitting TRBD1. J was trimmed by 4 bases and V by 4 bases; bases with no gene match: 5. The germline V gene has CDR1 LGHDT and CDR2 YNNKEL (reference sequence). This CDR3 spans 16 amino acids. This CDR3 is CASSPGTGGSTGELFF. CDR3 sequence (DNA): TGTGCCAGCAGCCCCGGGACAGGGGGGAGCACCGGGGAGCTGTTTTTT.

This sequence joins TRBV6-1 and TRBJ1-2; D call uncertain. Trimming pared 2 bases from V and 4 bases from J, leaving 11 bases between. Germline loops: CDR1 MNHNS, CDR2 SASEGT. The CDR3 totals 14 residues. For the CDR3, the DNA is TGTGCCAGCAGTGAAAGTGGTGCAGGCTATGGCTACACCTTC. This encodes CASSESGAGYGYTF.

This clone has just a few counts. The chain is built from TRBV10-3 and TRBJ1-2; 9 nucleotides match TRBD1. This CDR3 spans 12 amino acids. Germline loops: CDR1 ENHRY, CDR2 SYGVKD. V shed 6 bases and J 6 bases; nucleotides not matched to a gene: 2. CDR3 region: CAIRRTGDGYTF. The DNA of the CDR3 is TGTGCCATCAGGAGGACAGGGGATGGCTACACCTTC.

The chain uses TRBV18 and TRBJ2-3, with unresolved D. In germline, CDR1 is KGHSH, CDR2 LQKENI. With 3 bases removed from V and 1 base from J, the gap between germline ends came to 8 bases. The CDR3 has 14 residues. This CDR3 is CASSPDSGTDTQYF. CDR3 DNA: TGTGCCAGCTCACCGGATTCTGGCACAGATACGCAGTATTTT.

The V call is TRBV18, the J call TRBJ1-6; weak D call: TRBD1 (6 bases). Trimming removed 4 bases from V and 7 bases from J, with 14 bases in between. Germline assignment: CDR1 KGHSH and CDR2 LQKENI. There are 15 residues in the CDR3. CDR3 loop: CASSLMTGENSPLHF. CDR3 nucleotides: TGTGCCAGCTCACTCATGACAGGAGAGAATTCACCCCTCCACTTT.

Written as DNA, the CDR3 is TGTGCCAGCAGTTCTGGGGGGGCCAACGTCCTGACTTTC. Its translation is CASSSGGANVLTF. V gene TRBV6-6 combines with J gene TRBJ2-6; D is unclear. The germline V gene has CDR1 MNHNY and CDR2 SVGAGI (reference sequence). Trimming removed 4 bases at V and 4 bases at J, with 5 bases between. The length of the CDR3 is 13 residues.

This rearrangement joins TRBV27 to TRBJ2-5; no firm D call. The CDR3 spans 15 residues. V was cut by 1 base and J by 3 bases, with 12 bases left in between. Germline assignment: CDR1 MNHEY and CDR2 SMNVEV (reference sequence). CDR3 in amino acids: CASSLWSDEKETQYF. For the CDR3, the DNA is TGTGCCAGCAGTTTATGGTCAGACGAAAAAGAGACCCAGTACTTC.

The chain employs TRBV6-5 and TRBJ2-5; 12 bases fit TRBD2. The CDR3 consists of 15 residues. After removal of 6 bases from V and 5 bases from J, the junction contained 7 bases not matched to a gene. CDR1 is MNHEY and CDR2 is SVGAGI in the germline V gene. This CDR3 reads CASRVTSGGSETQYF. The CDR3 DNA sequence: TGTGCCAGCAGAGTGACTAGCGGGGGTTCTGAGACCCAGTACTTC.

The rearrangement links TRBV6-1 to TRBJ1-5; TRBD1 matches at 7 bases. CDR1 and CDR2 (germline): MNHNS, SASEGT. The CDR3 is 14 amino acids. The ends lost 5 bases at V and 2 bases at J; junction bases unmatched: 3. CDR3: CASSSTGGNQPQHF. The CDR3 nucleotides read TGTGCCAGCAGTTCAACAGGGGGCAATCAGCCCCAGCATTTT.

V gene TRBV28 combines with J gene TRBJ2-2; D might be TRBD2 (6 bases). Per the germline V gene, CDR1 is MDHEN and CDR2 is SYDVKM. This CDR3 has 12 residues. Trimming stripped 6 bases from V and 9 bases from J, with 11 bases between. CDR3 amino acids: CASREGLRELFF. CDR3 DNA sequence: TGTGCCAGCAGGGAGGGCCTCAGGGAGCTGTTTTTT.

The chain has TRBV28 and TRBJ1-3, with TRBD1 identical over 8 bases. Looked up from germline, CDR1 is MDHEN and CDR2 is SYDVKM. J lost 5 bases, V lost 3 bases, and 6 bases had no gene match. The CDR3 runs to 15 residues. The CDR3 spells CASSFDRGRRNTIYF. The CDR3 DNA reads TGTGCCAGCAGTTTCGACAGGGGCCGCCGAAACACCATATATTTT.